This TCR beta chain was captured by sequencing in a study of T cells in Graves' hyperthyroidism and ophthalmopathy. TCR beta CDR3 regions were amplified from RNA. Using the HTBI primer set, a first-round RT-PCR was run on the TCR CDR3. TCRdb analysed the multiplex PCR reads with MiXCR anew, one entry per CDR3 protein. The table lists fewer than 350,000 distinct CDR3 sequences, roughly 15% of them singletons. This clonotype was seen at least ten times. Antigen specificity is unknown. Sample collection date corresponds to first hyperthyroidism diagnosis, prior to any ophthalmopathy symptoms. Study outcomes and limitations: Stable hyperthyroidism and ophthalmopathy were separated using 13 V-J signatures. Most thyroid-expanded clonotypes above 0.001 were also found in blood.

Germline V gene lookup returns CDR1 DFQATT and CDR2 SNEGSKA (reference sequence). V gave up 4 bases and J gave up 10 bases; unmatched junction bases: 3. The CDR3 sequence is 12 residues long. This receptor was taken from a woman aged 45-60 years with Graves' hyperthyroidism that later progressed to Graves' ophthalmopathy. What was sequenced was blood. The chain joins TRBV20-1 to TRBJ1-6, with 8 bases aligning to TRBD1. The CDR3 nucleotides are TGCAGTGCTACAGACAGGGGCTCACCCCTCCACTTT. Protein product: CSATDRGSPLHF.